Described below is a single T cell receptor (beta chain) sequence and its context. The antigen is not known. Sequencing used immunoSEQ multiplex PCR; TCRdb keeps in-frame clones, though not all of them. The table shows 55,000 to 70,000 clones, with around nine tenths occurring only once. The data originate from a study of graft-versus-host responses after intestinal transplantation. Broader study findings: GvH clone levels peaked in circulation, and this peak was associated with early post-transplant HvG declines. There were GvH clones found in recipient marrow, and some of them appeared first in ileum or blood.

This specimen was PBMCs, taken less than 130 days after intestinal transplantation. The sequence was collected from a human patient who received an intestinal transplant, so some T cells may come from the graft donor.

CDR3 nucleotide sequence: TGTGCCAGCAGCTTAAACCTTAACTACGAGCAGTACTTC. It codes for CASSLNLNYEQYF. This chain joins TRBV7-3 and TRBJ2-7; D gene unclear. The CDR3 length is 13 residues. The V gene lost 1 base and the J gene lost 3 bases, with 7 bases spanning the gap. The germline V gene has CDR1 SGHTA and CDR2 FQGTGA. Using reference TRBV7-3 and TRBJ2-7 for the parts outside the CDR3, the full variable domain is GAGVSQTPSNKVTEKGKYVELRCDPISGHTALYWYRQSLGQGPEFLIYFQGTGAADDSGLPNDRFFAVRPEGSVSTLKIQRTERGDSAVYLCASSLNLNYEQYFGPGTRLTVT.